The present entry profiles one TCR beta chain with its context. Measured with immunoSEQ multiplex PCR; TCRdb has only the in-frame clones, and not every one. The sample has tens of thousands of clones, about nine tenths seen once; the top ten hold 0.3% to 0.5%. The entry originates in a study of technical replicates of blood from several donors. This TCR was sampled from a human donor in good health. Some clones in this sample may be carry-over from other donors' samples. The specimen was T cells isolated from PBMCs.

CDR3 region: CAIRGTGGTEAFF. The CDR3 DNA reads as TGTGCCATCAGAGGGACAGGGGGGACTGAAGCTTTCTTT. The genes are TRBV10-3 and TRBJ1-1, with 11 bases fitting TRBD1. Looked up from germline, CDR1 is ENHRY and CDR2 is SYGVKD. V lost 6 bases to trimming and J lost 5 bases; unmatched junction nucleotides: 2. This CDR3 has 13 residues.